A selection of T cell receptor beta chains follows, all from one sample in a study of T cell repertoires in cytomegalovirus infection. For these receptors, no antigen is known. TCRdb processed the reads anew with MiXCR; each CDR3 protein has one entry. The table shows about half a million distinct CDR3 sequences, with more than 30% occurring only once. The sample was cultured PBMCs, taken from culture after CMV antigen stimulation. The origin of the receptors is a human donor in good health (CMV status not recorded). Some clones in this sample may be carry-over from other donors' samples. Both conserved end residues are part of each CDR3. Each record gives: V gene, D gene, J gene, clone size, CDR3 DNA, CDR3 protein. A D gene is named only where the DNA matches it firmly. Clone size, where shown, is once, few, many, or a class for clones that have expanded.

TRBV7-2	.	TRBJ2-4	few	TGTGCCAGCACCGAAGGGGGACGGAACATTCAGTACTTC	CASTEGGRNIQYF
TRBV19	.	TRBJ2-6	.	TGTGCCAGTAGTATAGGACAGCTCCTCTCTGGGGCCAACGTCCTGACTTTC	CASSIGQLLSGANVLTF
TRBV4-1	TRBD2	TRBJ2-3	few	TGCGCCAGCATTTCCACCGGGACTAGCTGCGTAATGCAGTATTTT	CASISTGTSCVMQYF
TRBV7-2	TRBD2	TRBJ2-3	few	TGTGCCAGCAGCCCCCAGGGAGGGGATACGCAGTATTTT	CASSPQGGDTQYF
TRBV7-2	TRBD1	TRBJ2-5	few	TGTGCCAGCAGCTTAGCAGGGGGCGGGACCCAGTACTTC	CASSLAGGGTQYF
TRBV7-2	.	TRBJ2-1	many	TGTGCCAGCAGCCCCCAAGGTGGGAGTCACAATGAGCAGTTCTTC	CASSPQGGSHNEQFF
TRBV7-2	TRBD2	TRBJ2-7	many	TGTGCCAGCAGCACAAGCCCCACTAGCGGGAGGGCCTACTTC	CASSTSPTSGRAYF
TRBV7-8	.	TRBJ2-5	few	TGTGCCAGCAGACAAGATTCGGTCGTACAAGAGACCCAGTACTTC	CASRQDSVVQETQYF
TRBV7-2	.	TRBJ2-7	.	TGTGCCAGCAGCTTCCTCCGGAGGAGCATCCACGAGCAGTACTTC	CASSFLRRSIHEQYF
TRBV20-1	TRBD2	TRBJ2-5	.	TGCAGTGCTCCTGGACTAGCGGAACAAGAGACCCAGTACTTC	CSAPGLAEQETQYF
TRBV7-9	TRBD1	TRBJ1-4	many	TGTGCCAGCAGCTTAAGACAGGGGACAGAAAAACTGTTTTTT	CASSLRQGTEKLFF
TRBV19	.	TRBJ2-1	.	TGTGCCACAGCAGGGGATCCGATCTTCAATGAGCAGTTCTTC	CATAGDPIFNEQFF
TRBV7-6	.	TRBJ1-1	.	TGTGCCAGCAGCTCTATGACCTTTGGCACTGAAGCTTTCTTT	CASSSMTFGTEAFF
TRBV29-1	.	TRBJ1-2	.	TGCAGCGTTGAACCAACGACAGGTATCTATGGCTACACCTTC	CSVEPTTGIYGYTF
TRBV10-3	.	TRBJ1-3	few	TGTGCCATCAGTGAGCCTCCCGGGTGGGGAGGAAACACCATATATTTT	CAISEPPGWGGNTIYF
TRBV6-6	.	TRBJ1-5	.	TGTGCCAGCAGCAGAGATCCGTACGGCAATCAGCCCCAGCATTTT	CASSRDPYGNQPQHF
TRBV20-1	TRBD2	TRBJ2-1	.	TGCAGTGCTAGCCGAACTAGCGGAACTTACAATGAGCAGTTCTTC	CSASRTSGTYNEQFF
TRBV6-2/TRBV6-3	.	TRBJ1-2	.	TGTGCCAGCCAGACGGCTAACTATGGCTACACCTTC	CASQTANYGYTF
TRBV7-2	.	TRBJ2-5	many	TGTGCCAGCAGCTTATCTCTCGGGGGAGGTAGAACACAAGAGACCCAGTACTTC	CASSLSLGGGRTQETQYF
TRBV12-3/TRBV12-4	TRBD1	TRBJ1-5	.	TGTGCCAGCAGGGGGACAGGGGACAATCAGCCCCAGCATTTT	CASRGTGDNQPQHF
TRBV7-2	TRBD2	TRBJ2-1	.	TGTGCCAGCAGCCTGGGACTAGGTCATGAGCAGTTCTTC	CASSLGLGHEQFF
TRBV20-1	TRBD2	TRBJ2-3	.	TGCAGTGCTGCGGTGGGGACTAGCGGGAGTAGCACAGATACGCAGTATTTT	CSAAVGTSGSSTDTQYF
TRBV5-4	TRBD2	TRBJ2-5	.	TGTGCCAGCAGCTTGGGACTAGCGAGAGGACAAGAGACCCAGTACTTC	CASSLGLARGQETQYF
TRBV19	.	TRBJ1-6	.	TGTGCCAGTAGTATTCGGGAGGGAAGTTCACCCCTCCACTTT	CASSIREGSSPLHF
TRBV11-2	.	TRBJ2-1	.	TGTGCCAGCAGCTTAGGGTTACATCGGGTCAATGAGCAGTTCTTC	CASSLGLHRVNEQFF
TRBV7-2	.	TRBJ2-1	many	TGTGCCAGCAGCTTAAGGGGGAATGAGCAGTTCTTC	CASSLRGNEQFF
TRBV28	.	TRBJ1-5	.	TGTGCCAGCAGTGGGGGGGTGGGACTTGGGAATAATCAGCCCCAGCATTTT	CASSGGVGLGNNQPQHF
TRBV5-4	.	TRBJ2-1	.	TGTGCCAGCAGCTTGGAGGCTAGCCGGCCGGGGAGTGAGCAGTTCTTC	CASSLEASRPGSEQFF
TRBV7-6	.	TRBJ2-3	.	TGTGCCAGCAGCTTAGTAGGGGCCGCCGATGTTGGAGATACGCAGTATTTT	CASSLVGAADVGDTQYF
TRBV19	TRBD1	TRBJ1-4	.	TGTGCCAGTAGTATAGACCTCCGACAGGGAAGCTTTGAAAAACTGTTTTTT	CASSIDLRQGSFEKLFF
TRBV30	.	TRBJ2-1	.	TGTGCCTGGAGTCCAGGACTACCAACCCACAATGAGCAGTTCTTC	CAWSPGLPTHNEQFF
TRBV7-9	.	TRBJ1-2	few	TGTGCCAGCAGCTTAAGTGGAATCCCTAACTATGGCTACACCTTC	CASSLSGIPNYGYTF
TRBV28	.	TRBJ2-2	once	TGTGCCAGCGTGGGGATTGGTACCGGGGAGCTGTTTTTT	CASVGIGTGELFF
TRBV15	.	TRBJ2-3	.	TGTGCCACCAACTTCCGAGGGGAAACAGATACGCAGTATTTT	CATNFRGETDTQYF
TRBV7-9	.	TRBJ2-1	few	TGTGCCAGCAGCTCGATCCAACAGGAACGATGGAATGAGCAGTTCTTC	CASSSIQQERWNEQFF
TRBV6-2/TRBV6-3	.	TRBJ1-1	.	TGTGCCAGCCGAACCTGGGAAGGGGAGGATAGGACTGAAGCTTTCTTT	CASRTWEGEDRTEAFF
TRBV7-2	.	TRBJ2-7	many	TGTGCCAGCAGCTCAGAGGAGGACCTGACAGTGTTCTCCTACGAGCAGTACTTC	CASSSEEDLTVFSYEQYF
TRBV6-2/TRBV6-3	TRBD2	TRBJ2-3	once	TGTGCCAGCAGTTACTCGGCGGGGGAGGTGTACACAGATACGCAGTATTTT	CASSYSAGEVYTDTQYF
TRBV7-8	.	TRBJ1-5	many	TGTGCCAGCAGCTTAGCGCTAGGGTTTCCGAGGAATCAGCCCCAGCATTTT	CASSLALGFPRNQPQHF
TRBV7-2	.	TRBJ1-1	.	TGTGCCAGCACCAAGGGGGGGGTCCAGGGGCATGCTTTCTTT	CASTKGGVQGHAFF
TRBV12-3/TRBV12-4	TRBD1	TRBJ2-4	.	TGTGCCAGCAGCCTCGACAGGGGAAAGGACATTCAGTACTTC	CASSLDRGKDIQYF
TRBV7-2	.	TRBJ2-5	few	TGTGCCAGCAGCTCCCAGGGAAGGGAGACCCAGTACTTC	CASSSQGRETQYF
TRBV7-3	.	TRBJ2-7	.	TGTGCCAGCAGCTTAAATGGACTACCAAACTACGAGCAGTACTTC	CASSLNGLPNYEQYF
TRBV7-9	.	TRBJ2-3	many	TGTGCCAGCAGTTCCGAGGGGACCCTACCATTCACAGATACGCAGTATTTT	CASSSEGTLPFTDTQYF
TRBV7-9	.	TRBJ2-5	.	TGTGCCACGGATAAAGGGACCTTGGACGAGACCCAGTACTTC	CATDKGTLDETQYF
TRBV7-9	.	TRBJ2-7	.	TGTGCCAGCAGCTCCGCGAGGGGCTCGTCCGAGCAGTACTTC	CASSSARGSSEQYF
TRBV20-1	.	TRBJ2-5	few	TGCAGTGCTAGAGTCTTAGGGGGGACTTTTCAAGAGACCCAGTACTTC	CSARVLGGTFQETQYF
TRBV5-1	TRBD1	TRBJ2-1	.	TGCGCCAGCAGCCTCGAACAGGGGCTTGCATACAATGAGCAGTTCTTC	CASSLEQGLAYNEQFF
TRBV20-1	TRBD2	TRBJ2-3	.	TGCAGTGCTAGACTAGCGGAGCTTAGCACAGATACGCAGTATTTT	CSARLAELSTDTQYF